One and the same sample provided the 15 T cell receptor beta chains below, sequenced in a study of blood T cell repertoires in COVID-19. Method: immunoSEQ multiplex PCR; TCRdb's copy keeps in-frame clones and lacks some. The table records about 280,000 clones, roughly 85% of them present only once. Sequenced input: peripheral blood. The receptors were sampled from a man between 45 and 60 years old with active or convalescent COVID-19.

This clone came up a few times. The chain combines TRBV7-2 with TRBJ1-2, with D perhaps TRBD1 (6 bases). V was clipped by 5 bases and J by 2 bases, with 12 bases between them. Germline V gives CDR1 SGHTA, CDR2 FQGNSA. There are 14 residues in the CDR3. The CDR3 DNA reads as TGTGCCAGCAGCCTCAACAGGGTCAACTATGGCTACACCTTC. Protein product: CASSLNRVNYGYTF.

The chain combines TRBV11-2 with TRBJ2-7; a weak D match, TRBD1 (8 bases). Germline V gene lookup returns CDR1 SGHAT and CDR2 FQNNGV. The CDR3 has 17 amino acids. V lost 4 bases and J 2 bases, leaving 21 bases between the germline ends. The CDR3 protein is CASSSPRTGRAPYEQYF. CDR3 coding DNA: TGTGCCAGCAGCTCTCCGAGGACAGGGAGGGCGCCCTACGAGCAGTACTTC.

This clone was seen at least ten times. The rearrangement uses TRBV7-2 and TRBJ2-7, with 12 bases matching TRBD1. In germline, CDR1 is SGHTA, CDR2 FQGNSA. The V and J ends lost 5 bases and 3 bases, in that order; junction bases with no gene match: 5. The CDR3 length is 15 residues. CDR3 in amino acids: CASSVGTGGNYEQYF. As DNA, the CDR3 is TGTGCCAGCAGCGTCGGGACAGGGGGCAACTACGAGCAGTACTTC.

This clone appeared a single time. The chain couples TRBV28 to TRBJ2-3, with TRBD2 identical over 13 bases. This CDR3 has 16 residues. Germline V lookup: CDR1 MDHEN, CDR2 SYDVKM. Germline trimming cut 5 bases from V and 5 bases from J; bases unmatched to any gene: 7. The CDR3 sequence: CASSHRTSGSGDTQYF. CDR3 nucleotides: TGTGCCAGCAGTCATCGGACTAGCGGGAGTGGAGATACGCAGTATTTT.

This clone occurred once. The chain recombines TRBV5-6 with TRBJ2-7; no firm D call. The length of the CDR3 is 14 residues. Between the trimmed V and J ends, which lost 4 bases and 6 bases, there was a span of 17 bases. Germline V gene sequence: CDR1 SGHDT, CDR2 YYEEEE. CDR3 nucleotide sequence: TGTGCCAGCAGCCGCGGCAGACGTTCTTCCGAGCAGTACTTC. Its protein product is CASSRGRRSSEQYF.

The chain carries TRBV12-5 and TRBJ1-3; D gene uncertain. This CDR3 is 13 amino acids long. Between the trimmed V and J ends, which lost 3 bases and 4 bases, there was a span of 7 bases. CDR1 and CDR2 (germline): LGHNT, FRNRAP. The CDR3 sequence: CASGFGQGNTIYF. The CDR3 DNA sequence: TGTGCTAGTGGTTTTGGTCAGGGAAACACCATATATTTT.

This clone was observed a few times. This chain connects TRBV3-1 (or the pseudogene TRBV3-2) to TRBJ2-7; 12 nucleotides match TRBD2. V lost 0 bases and J lost 6; bases outside the gene matches: 9. This CDR3 spans 17 amino acids. Germline-derived CDR1 and CDR2 are LGHDT and YNNKEL (reference sequence). CDR3 bases: TGTGCCAGCAGCCAAGATACAACGACTAGCGGGAGCATCGAGCAGTACTTC. This translates into CASSQDTTTSGSIEQYF.

V is TRBV29-1 and J is TRBJ2-1, with D possibly matching TRBD2 (6 bases). This CDR3 spans 14 amino acids. Between the trimmed V and J ends, which lost 5 bases and 1 base, there was a span of 12 bases. CDR1 SQVTM and CDR2 ANQGSEA come from the germline V gene. In DNA, the CDR3 is TGCAGCGTTCCCACCGGGGGATCCTACAATGAGCAGTTCTTC. As protein: CSVPTGGSYNEQFF.

The chain uses TRBV5-6 and TRBJ2-5; TRBD2 matches at 11 bases. Trimming cost V 9 bases and J 5 bases; bases outside gene matches: 9. The CDR3 sequence is 14 residues long. From germline, CDR1 is SGHDT and CDR2 YYEEEE. For the CDR3, the DNA is TGTGCCACGCAGCTTAGCGGGGGGGAGGAGACCCAGTACTTC. Translating gives CATQLSGGEETQYF. The full variable domain, with the rest looked up from reference TRBV5-6 and TRBJ2-5, is DAGVTQSPTHLIKTRGQQVTLRCSPKSGHDTVSWYQQALGQGPQFIFQYYEEEERQRGNFPDRFSGHQFPNYSSELNVNALLLGDSALYLCATQLSGGEETQYFGPGTRLLVL.

V is TRBV18 and J is TRBJ2-7, with TRBD2 as a possible D gene (6 bases). Trimming pared 0 bases from V and 6 bases from J, leaving 15 bases between. The CDR3 has 15 amino acids. In germline, CDR1 is KGHSH, CDR2 LQKENI. DNA for the CDR3: TGTGCCAGCTCACCACCCGTTCTCGGGGGTGGCGAGCAGTACTTC. Its protein product is CASSPPVLGGGEQYF.

This clone was picked up a small number of times. The chain combines TRBV5-1 with TRBJ1-2, with D unclear. The CDR3 spans 14 residues. Trimming removed 4 bases from V and 8 bases from J, with 18 bases in between. Germline CDR1 is SGHRS and CDR2 is YFSETQ. This chain's CDR3 is CASSTDGPSGGYTF. The CDR3 DNA reads as TGCGCCAGCAGCACAGACGGACCTTCGGGAGGCTACACCTTC.

The rearrangement uses TRBV9 and TRBJ2-5; the D is unclear. V was trimmed by 0 bases and J by 2 bases, leaving 5 bases between them. Germline V gene lookup returns CDR1 SGDLS and CDR2 YYNGEE. The CDR3 is made up of 13 amino acids. CDR3 sequence: CASSVAPQETQYF. As DNA, the CDR3 is TGTGCCAGCAGCGTAGCCCCACAAGAGACCCAGTACTTC.

The chain links TRBV6-2 or TRBV6-3 to TRBJ2-1; 8 positions match TRBD2. V shed 5 bases and J 3 bases; nucleotides not matched to a gene: 3. Germline V gives CDR1 MNHEY, CDR2 SVGEGT. This CDR3 has 14 amino acids. The CDR3 protein is CASSPGGVYNEQFF. The CDR3 DNA follows: TGTGCCAGCAGTCCGGGGGGGGTCTACAATGAGCAGTTCTTC.

This chain uses TRBV7-2 with TRBJ2-4, with TRBD1 matching 12 bases. The CDR3 extends over 18 amino acids. The germline V gene encodes CDR1 SGHTA and CDR2 FQGNSA. With 4 bases clipped from V and 0 bases from J, the junction kept 7 bases outside the gene matches. CDR3 in DNA: TGTGCCAGCAGCTCGTCCCGGGACAGGGGGCTAGCCAAAAACATTCAGTACTTC. Protein: CASSSSRDRGLAKNIQYF.

DNA of the CDR3: TGTGCCAGCAGGCGGGACTATGGCTACACCTTC. It specifies CASRRDYGYTF. The chain couples TRBV28 to TRBJ1-2; D not certain. Germline-derived CDR1 and CDR2 are MDHEN and SYDVKM. CDR3 length equals 11 residues. The ends were cut back, 6 bases at V and 3 bases at J, with 5 bases in the middle.